The 8 T cell receptor beta chains given below trace back to one sample, sequenced in a study of PD-1 blockade in classical Hodgkin lymphoma. Indicated time point: cycle 4 day 1 (C4D1), after less than 7 weeks of nivolumab. Relapse after autologous stem cell transplantation occurred in every patient, and brentuximab vedotin exposure varied. The table came from immunoSEQ multiplex PCR; TCRdb's copy has only in-frame clones and leaves some out. The table includes fewer than 95,000 clones, approximately 86% detected once. The sample consisted of peripheral blood mononuclear cells (PBMCs), taken before the fourth cycle of nivolumab. The receptor source for this set is a human donor with classical Hodgkin lymphoma.

The rearrangement uses TRBV11-2 and TRBJ2-7; perhaps D is TRBD1 or TRBD2 (6 bases each). This CDR3 has 14 amino acids. Per the germline V gene, CDR1 is SGHAT and CDR2 is FQNNGV. Trimming stripped 5 bases from V and 4 bases from J, with 15 bases between. In nucleotides, the CDR3 is TGTGCCAGCAGCCCGGGGGCCTATAGGTACGAGCAGTACTTC. This translates into CASSPGAYRYEQYF.

V is TRBV5-1 and J is TRBJ1-1; D might be TRBD1 (6 bases). Germline V gene lookup returns CDR1 SGHRS and CDR2 YFSETQ. Trimming shortened V by 6 bases and J by 5 bases, and 20 bases separated the two germline ends. The CDR3 sequence is 15 residues long. The CDR3 sequence: CASTPSLGARTEAFF. CDR3 coding DNA: TGCGCCAGCACCCCCAGTTTGGGGGCGAGGACTGAAGCTTTCTTT. The full variable domain, rest sourced from reference TRBV5-1 and TRBJ1-1, is KAGVTQTPRYLIKTRGQQVTLSCSPISGHRSVSWYQQTPGQGLQFLFEYFSETQRNKGNFPGRFSGRQFSNSRSEMNVSTLELGDSALYLCASTPSLGARTEAFFGQGTRLTVV.

The chain recombines TRBV29-1 with TRBJ2-3; 7 bases map to TRBD1. Germline V gene lookup returns CDR1 SQVTM and CDR2 ANQGSEA. J was trimmed by 0 bases and V by 6 bases; bases with no gene match: 6. This CDR3 contains 14 residues. The CDR3 DNA follows: TGCAGCGTCGGGACAGCTCTTAGCACAGATACGCAGTATTTT. This translates into CSVGTALSTDTQYF.

The V and J genes are TRBV5-1 and TRBJ2-3, with 7 bases lining up with TRBD2. V trimming: 2 bases; J trimming: 2 bases; junction bases outside the gene matches: 8. The germline gives CDR1 SGHRS, CDR2 YFSETQ. The CDR3 runs 16 residues. CDR3 bases: TGCGCCAGCAGCTTCGCCCTAGCGGCGACCACAGATACGCAGTATTTT. Protein sequence: CASSFALAATTDTQYF.

The rearrangement links TRBV10-3 to TRBJ2-3; perhaps TRBD2 as D (6 bases). The ends were cut back, 7 bases at V and 3 bases at J, with 14 bases in the middle. This CDR3 has 14 amino acids. Per the germline V gene, CDR1 is ENHRY and CDR2 is SYGVKD. CDR3 nucleotide sequence: TGTGCCATCACCGCGGGACTTCCAACAGATACGCAGTATTTT. Translating it yields CAITAGLPTDTQYF.

The CDR3 DNA is TGTGCCTGGAGTACAGGTAGCACAGATACGCAGTATTTT. Translation: CAWSTGSTDTQYF. The V gene is TRBV30, the J gene TRBJ2-3; TRBD1 is a possible D gene (5 bases). V lost 2 bases, J lost 0 bases, and 6 bases lay in between. The germline V gene encodes CDR1 GTSNPN and CDR2 SVGIG (reference sequence). There are 13 residues in the CDR3. Combining the CDR3 with reference TRBV30 and TRBJ2-3 gives the whole variable domain SQTIHQWPATLVQPVGSPLSLECTVEGTSNPNLYWYRQAAGRGLQLLFYSVGIGQISSEVPQNLSASRPQDRQFILSSKKLLLSDSGFYLCAWSTGSTDTQYFGPGTRLTVL.

The V gene is TRBV5-1, the J gene TRBJ2-3; D call uncertain. Trimming took 3 bases from V and 0 from J, leaving 14 bases between them. Germline V gives CDR1 SGHRS, CDR2 YFSETQ. The CDR3 contains 16 residues. CDR3 sequence reads: CASSSLSRSSTDTQYF. The CDR3, as DNA: TGCGCCAGCAGCTCTCTCTCCAGGTCTAGCACAGATACGCAGTATTTT.

This clone was found once. The chain is built from TRBV7-2 and TRBJ1-1; 7 positions match TRBD1. Germline-derived CDR1 and CDR2 are SGHTA and FQGNSA. The CDR3 runs 13 residues. J gave up 6 bases and V 2 bases, and 3 bases lay outside the gene matches. The CDR3 coding sequence is TGTGCCAGCAGCTTACGACAGGGCGCTGAAGCTTTCTTT. The encoded protein is CASSLRQGAEAFF.